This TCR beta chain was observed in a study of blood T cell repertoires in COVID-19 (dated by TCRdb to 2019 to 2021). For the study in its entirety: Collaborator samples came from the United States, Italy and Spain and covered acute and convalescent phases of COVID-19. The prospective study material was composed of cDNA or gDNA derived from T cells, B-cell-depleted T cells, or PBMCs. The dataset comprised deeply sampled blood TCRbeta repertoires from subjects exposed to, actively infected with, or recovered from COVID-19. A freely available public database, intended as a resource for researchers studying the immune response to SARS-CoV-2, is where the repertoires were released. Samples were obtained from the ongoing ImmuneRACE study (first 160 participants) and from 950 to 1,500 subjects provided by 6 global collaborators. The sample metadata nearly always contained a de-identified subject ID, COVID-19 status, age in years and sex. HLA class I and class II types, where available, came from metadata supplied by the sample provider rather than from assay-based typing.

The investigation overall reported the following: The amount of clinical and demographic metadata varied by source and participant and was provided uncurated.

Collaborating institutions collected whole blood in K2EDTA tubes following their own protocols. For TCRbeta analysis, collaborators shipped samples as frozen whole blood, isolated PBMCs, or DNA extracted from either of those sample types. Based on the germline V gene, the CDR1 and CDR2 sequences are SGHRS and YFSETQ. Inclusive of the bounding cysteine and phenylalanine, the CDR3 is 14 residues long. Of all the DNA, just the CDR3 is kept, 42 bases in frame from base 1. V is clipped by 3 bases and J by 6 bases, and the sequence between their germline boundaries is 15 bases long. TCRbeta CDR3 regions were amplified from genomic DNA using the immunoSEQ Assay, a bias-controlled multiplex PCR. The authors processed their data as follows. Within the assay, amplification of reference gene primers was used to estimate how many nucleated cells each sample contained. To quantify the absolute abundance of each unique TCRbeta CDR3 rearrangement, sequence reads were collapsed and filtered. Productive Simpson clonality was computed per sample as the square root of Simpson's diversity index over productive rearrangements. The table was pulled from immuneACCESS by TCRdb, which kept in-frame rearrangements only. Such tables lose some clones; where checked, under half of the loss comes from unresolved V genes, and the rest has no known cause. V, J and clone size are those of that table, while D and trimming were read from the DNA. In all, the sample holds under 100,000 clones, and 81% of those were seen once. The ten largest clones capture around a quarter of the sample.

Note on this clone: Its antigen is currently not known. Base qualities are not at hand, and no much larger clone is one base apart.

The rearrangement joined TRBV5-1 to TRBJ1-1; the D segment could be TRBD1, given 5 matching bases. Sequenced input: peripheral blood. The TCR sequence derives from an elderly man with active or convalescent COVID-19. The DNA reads TGCGCCAGCAGCTCCCTTGGCGGGGCCCCTGAAGCTTTCTTT. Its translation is CASSSLGGAPEAFF.